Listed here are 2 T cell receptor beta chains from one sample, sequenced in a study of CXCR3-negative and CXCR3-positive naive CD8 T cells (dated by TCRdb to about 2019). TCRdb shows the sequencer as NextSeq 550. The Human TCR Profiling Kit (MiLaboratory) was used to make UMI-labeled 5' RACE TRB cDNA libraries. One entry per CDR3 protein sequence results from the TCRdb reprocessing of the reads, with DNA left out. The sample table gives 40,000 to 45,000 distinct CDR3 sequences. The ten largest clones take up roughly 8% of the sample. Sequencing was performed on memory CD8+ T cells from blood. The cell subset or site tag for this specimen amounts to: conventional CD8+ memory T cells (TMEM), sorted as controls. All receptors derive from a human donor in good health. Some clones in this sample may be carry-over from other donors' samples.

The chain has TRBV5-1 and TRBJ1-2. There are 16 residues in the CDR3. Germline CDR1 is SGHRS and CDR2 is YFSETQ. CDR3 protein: CASSSYSRSGDYGYTF. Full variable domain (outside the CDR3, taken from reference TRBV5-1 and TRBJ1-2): KAGVTQTPRYLIKTRGQQVTLSCSPISGHRSVSWYQQTPGQGLQFLFEYFSETQRNKGNFPGRFSGRQFSNSRSEMNVSTLELGDSALYLCASSSYSRSGDYGYTFGSGTRLTVV.

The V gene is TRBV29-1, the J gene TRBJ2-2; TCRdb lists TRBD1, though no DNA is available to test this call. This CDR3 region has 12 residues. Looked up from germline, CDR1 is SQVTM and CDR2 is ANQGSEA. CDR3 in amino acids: CSGTQNTGELFF.